The sequence of this T cell receptor beta chain was determined in a study of T cell responses to AZD1222 COVID-19 vaccine (TCRdb year 2021). Some background on the complete study: A total of 240 or so trial participants underwent TCR sequencing, of whom 200 to 220 had received two doses of AZD1222 and 26 had received two doses of the MenACWY control vaccine. Trial participants were enrolled by age into subgroups of 18-55, 56-69 and 70-plus years, and around 150, 28 and 57 TCR-sequenced participants, respectively, were included in these subgroups. Study-level results and caveats: The vaccine-associated CD4 TCRs covered the entire spike protein, and the dominant responses fell in regions 160-218 and 743-854. Reportedly, almost half of the unique spike-specific TCRs recognized epitopes lying outside the regions that are mutated in the B.1.351 and B.1.1.7 variants. No day 14 peak-response samples were available, so repertoires were characterized only after the peak T cell response. Only five to seven AZD1222 recipients were SARS-CoV-2 seropositive at baseline, limiting conclusions about previously exposed vaccinees. In the small 56-69-year group, the increase in depth fell short of significance, most likely because of low power. Most participants were white British and females outnumbered males, and the authors suggested that clonal diversity may have been underestimated. After two AZD1222 doses, both the breadth and the depth of spike-specific TCRs were significantly higher than at day 0 and than in MenACWY recipients.

The CDR3 regions of human TCRbeta chains were analyzed by immunosequencing. The source study handled its data this way. TCRs in the repertoires were compared against a reference library of SARS-CoV-2-specific TCRs that had been generated with the MIRA antigen-specificity platform. Breadth meant the fraction of unique TCRs that were SARS-CoV-2-associated, whereas depth meant the fraction of total T cells that were SARS-CoV-2-associated. Using the MIRA data, each spike-specific TCR was assigned both to the spike region to which the TCR was reactive and to a CD4 or CD8 class. Log10-transformed breadth and depth values were compared by one-way ANOVA with Sidak's multiple comparisons tests. Drawn from immuneACCESS, this table holds only the in-frame rearrangements with V and J called that TCRdb kept. Clones are partly lost; checked studies trace under half to an unresolved V gene and leave the rest unexplained. V, J and clone size were drawn from that table, and D and trimming were deduced from the DNA. The sample table shows some 130,000 clones, and about 93% are seen once. 6.5% to 8% of the sample rests with the top ten.

Comment on this clone: No cognate antigen has been identified for it. No base quality information exists; no much larger clone differs at one position.

The time point label, as the study defines it: about 28 days (+/-7) after the second vaccine dose. AZD1222 recipients with second doses at about 4 weeks or about 12 weeks were pooled, because spike-specific TCR depth and breadth did not differ between schedules. Vaccinee samples were obtained from the UK trials COV001 and COV002, which included a single-blind randomized controlled phase 2/3 trial of AZD1222 (ChAdOx1 nCoV-19) in healthy adults. Trial participant PBMC samples were collected at day 0 and day 28 after the second dose for TCRbeta chain sequencing. The CDR3 contains 13 residues, cysteine and phenylalanine counted. The read is trimmed to its CDR3 DNA, 39 bases read in frame from base 1. Between the V and J ends, shortened by 5 bases and 7 bases respectively, the junction contains 11 bases. The germline V gene supplies CDR1 MNHEY and CDR2 SVGEGT.

Specimen: peripheral blood, collected 28 days after the second AZD1222 dose. The rearrangement joined TRBV6-2 or TRBV6-3 to TRBJ2-2; tentative D gene TRBD2, with 6 bases matching. The receptor's source is an adult who received the AZD1222 COVID-19 vaccine. The CDR3 here reads CASSTMGGGELFF. The nucleotide sequence is TGTGCCAGCAGTACAATGGGGGGCGGGGAGCTGTTTTTT.